This T cell receptor beta chain came from a study of molecular identifiers for immune sequencing clone quantification. The CDR3 covers 19 residues. Germline V lookup: CDR1 SGHTA, CDR2 FQGNSA. J gave up 3 bases and V 2 bases, and 8 bases lay outside the gene matches. Regarding the study as a whole: Sizes of highly expanded clones could be underestimated through identical TCRs sharing a barcode.

In preparing bulk TCR libraries, previously described methods and listed TCR primers were used. TCRdb analysed the PCR reads with MiXCR anew, one entry per CDR3 protein. The sample holds fewer than 10,000 distinct CDR3 sequences, just under 20% seen once. Judged by abundance, this clonotype is medium-sized. Its antigen is unknown. The V and J genes are TRBV7-2 and TRBJ2-3, with 16 bases lining up with TRBD2. The specimen was naive CD8+ T cells from blood, with Jurkat cell RNA spiked in. Subset described: FACS-sorted CD8+CD4-CCR7+CD45RA+ naive T cells. The origin of this receptor is a human donor in good health. Some libraries in this study had Jurkat cell RNA spiked in. The CDR3 loop is CASSLLGTSGRARTDTQYF. The CDR3 region has the DNA TGTGCCAGCAGCTTACTTGGGACTAGCGGGAGGGCCCGGACAGATACGCAGTATTTT.